The rows below give T cell receptor beta chains drawn from one sample of a study of blood T cells in healthy people across ages. MiXCR was run by TCRdb on the 5' RACE reads, yielding one entry per CDR3 protein. The sample consists of fewer than 2,000,000 distinct CDR3 sequences, roughly 32% of them appearing once. The sequencing input was blood. The source is a woman aged 25 to 39 in good health. Each CDR3 is given with its conserved first and last residue. Fields, in order: CDR3 DNA, CDR3 protein, V gene, clone size, D gene, J gene. D genes are given only for firm matches. Clone size is not always given. Where it is, it says once, few, many or a class for expanded clones.

TGTGCCAGCAGCTTAGTCCGCATAGGGCCGTCCTATGGCTACACCTTC,CASSLVRIGPSYGYTF,TRBV7-2,few,-,TRBJ1-2
TGCAGTGCCCTCGCCCCGGGACGGAACTATGGCTACACCTTC,CSALAPGRNYGYTF,TRBV20-1,-,-,TRBJ1-2
TGTGCCAGCAGCTCGGGAGTAACTGGTGAAAAACTGTTTTTT,CASSSGVTGEKLFF,TRBV7-2,-,-,TRBJ1-4
TGCAGTGCTCCAACCGGGACTGCGTACCAAGAGACCCAGTACTTC,CSAPTGTAYQETQYF,TRBV20-1,once,-,TRBJ2-5
TGTGCCAGCAGCTCGGGACTAGCGTTGGAGACCCAGTACTTC,CASSSGLALETQYF,TRBV5-4,-,TRBD2,TRBJ2-5
TGTGCCAGCAGCTTAAGACTGGCCTCCTACAATGAGCAGTTCTTC,CASSLRLASYNEQFF,TRBV7-3,many,-,TRBJ2-1
TGTGCCAGCAGCTTCCGAGCCCGACTAGCTTGGACCAAAAACATTCAGTACTTC,CASSFRARLAWTKNIQYF,TRBV7-4,few,TRBD2,TRBJ2-4
TGTGCCAGCAGTTTAACACAGGGGCGCATCTCCTACGAGCAGTACTTC,CASSLTQGRISYEQYF,TRBV27,few,TRBD1,TRBJ2-7
TGTGCCAGCAGACCTCAGGGGACTTCCTACGAGCAGTACTTC,CASRPQGTSYEQYF,TRBV28,-,-,TRBJ2-7
TGCGCCAGCAGCTTAGCAGCGGGATCCGCCTACGAGCAGTACTTC,CASSLAAGSAYEQYF,TRBV5-1,many,TRBD2,TRBJ2-7
TGTGCCAGCAGCTTAGATCGGCAGGGCCACGAGCAGTACTTC,CASSLDRQGHEQYF,TRBV7-8,-,-,TRBJ2-7
TGCGCCAGCACCCTGGGGATCCAAGAGACCCAGTACTTC,CASTLGIQETQYF,TRBV5-1,few,-,TRBJ2-5
TGTGCCAGCAGCTTAGACAGAAGCGAGCAGTACTTC,CASSLDRSEQYF,TRBV7-9,many,-,TRBJ2-7
TGTGCCAGTAGTCTACAGGGCTATGCCTACACCTTC,CASSLQGYAYTF,TRBV19,-,-,TRBJ1-2
TGTGCCAGCAGCTTGCAACTCGGAGAGACCCAGTACTTC,CASSLQLGETQYF,TRBV7-9,-,-,TRBJ2-5
TGTGCCAGCGTGGGAACAGGGATGAACACTGAAGCTTTCTTT,CASVGTGMNTEAFF,TRBV6-1,once,-,TRBJ1-1
TGCGGCGTTGAAGGTGTGGGGGAGAACACAGATACGCAGTATTTT,CGVEGVGENTDTQYF,TRBV29-1,-,-,TRBJ2-3
TGTGCCAGCAGCTTGTCGGGTTCCGGTAGCGGGAGTTTGGGTGAGCAGTTCTTC,CASSLSGSGSGSLGEQFF,TRBV5-4,few,TRBD2,TRBJ2-1
TGTGCCAGCAGCTTAACGTCCCACAATGAGCAGTTCTTC,CASSLTSHNEQFF,TRBV7-3,few,-,TRBJ2-1
TGCAGTGCTACGATGTCAGTCCAAGGGACCCAGTACTTC,CSATMSVQGTQYF,TRBV20-1,-,-,TRBJ2-5
TGTGCCAGCAGCCAAGGGGGACTAGCGGAACAAGAGACCCAGTACTTC,CASSQGGLAEQETQYF,TRBV14,-,TRBD2,TRBJ2-5
TGCGCCAGCAGCGAGGACAGTTACCAAGAGACCCAGTACTTC,CASSEDSYQETQYF,TRBV5-1,few,-,TRBJ2-5
TGCAGTGCTCACCCTCAGCGGGGGGGGCCAACAGATACGCAGTATTTT,CSAHPQRGGPTDTQYF,TRBV20-1,-,TRBD2,TRBJ2-3
TGTGCCAGCAGTGATGACAGCTCCTACGAGCAGTACTTC,CASSDDSSYEQYF,TRBV2,few,-,TRBJ2-7
TGCAGTGCTAGAGGACGACTGCATGCAATAGAGACCCAGTACTTC,CSARGRLHAIETQYF,TRBV20-1,few,-,TRBJ2-5
TGTGCCAGCAGCCCACATCCGGGGGGACAGGGAAACATTCAGTACTTC,CASSPHPGGQGNIQYF,TRBV9,-,TRBD1,TRBJ2-4
TGTGCCAGCAGCACAAAAAGCGGGATCTCGTACAATGAGCAGTTCTTC,CASSTKSGISYNEQFF,TRBV5-4,-,TRBD2,TRBJ2-1
TGTGCCACCGCGAGGACCGTAAAACCGGGGGAGCAGTTCTTC,CATARTVKPGEQFF,TRBV12-3/TRBV12-4,few,-,TRBJ2-1